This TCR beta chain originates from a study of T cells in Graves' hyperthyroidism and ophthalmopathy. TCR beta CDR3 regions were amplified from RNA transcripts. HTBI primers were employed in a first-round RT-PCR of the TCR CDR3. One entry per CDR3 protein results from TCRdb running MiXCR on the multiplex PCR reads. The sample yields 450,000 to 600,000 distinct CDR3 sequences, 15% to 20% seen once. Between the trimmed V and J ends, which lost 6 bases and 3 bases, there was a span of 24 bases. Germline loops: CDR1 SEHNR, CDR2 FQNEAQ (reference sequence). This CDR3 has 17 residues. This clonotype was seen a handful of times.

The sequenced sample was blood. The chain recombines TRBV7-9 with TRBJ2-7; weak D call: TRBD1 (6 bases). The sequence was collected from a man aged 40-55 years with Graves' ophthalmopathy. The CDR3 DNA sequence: TGTGCCAGCAGTTCTACAATACTACAGGGAATTTACTACGAGCAGTACTTC. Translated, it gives CASSSTILQGIYYEQYF.